These 30 T cell receptor beta chains were sequenced from one sample in a study of cytomegalovirus exposure and HLA in healthy donors. Some clones are missing from TCRdb's copy, which holds only in-frame ones; the method was immunoSEQ multiplex PCR. This table has some 120,000 clones, 80% to 90% appearing once. Sequencing input: PBMCs. These receptors originate from a woman younger than 35 in good health and CMV-seronegative.

The chain has TRBV5-1 and TRBJ1-1, with a tentative D call TRBD1 (5 bases). Germline V gene lookup returns CDR1 SGHRS and CDR2 YFSETQ. CDR3 size: 15 residues. V was trimmed by 4 bases and J by 4 bases, leaving 17 bases between them. CDR3 DNA sequence: TGCGCCAGCAGCGGGGGGACGGTGAGTTCCACTGAAGCTTTCTTT. Translating gives CASSGGTVSSTEAFF.

The chain is built from TRBV2 and TRBJ2-5, with D hard to call. This CDR3 has 11 amino acids. Germline V lookup: CDR1 SNHLY, CDR2 FYNNEI. Trimming took off 5 bases at V and 3 bases at J, with 4 bases between the two ends. The CDR3 reads CASSPEETQYF. CDR3 nucleotides: TGTGCCAGCAGTCCCGAAGAGACCCAGTACTTC. Combining the CDR3 with reference TRBV2 and TRBJ2-5 gives the whole variable domain EPEVTQTPSHQVTQMGQEVILRCVPISNHLYFYWYRQILGQKVEFLVSFYNNEISEKSEIFDDQFSVERPDGSNFTLKIRSTKLEDSAMYFCASSPEETQYFGPGTRLLVL.

This clone was recorded only once. CDR3 sequence (DNA): TGCGCCAGCAGCCACCTAGCGTTGACAGATACGCAGTATTTT. It encodes CASSHLALTDTQYF. The chain combines TRBV4-1 with TRBJ2-3, with D tentatively TRBD2 (6 bases). The CDR3 sequence is 14 residues long. The V gene lost 3 bases and the J gene lost 3 bases, with 10 bases spanning the gap. Germline V gene lookup returns CDR1 MGHRA and CDR2 YSYEKL.

In its sample, this clone was seen many times. V gene TRBV5-1 combines with J gene TRBJ1-5; a weak D match, TRBD1 (6 bases). This CDR3 comprises 16 residues. Germline loops: CDR1 SGHRS, CDR2 YFSETQ. Deletions cut 4 bases from V and 1 base from J, with 15 bases between. CDR3 in amino acids: CASSLTGWGSNQPQHF. CDR3 bases: TGCGCCAGCAGCCTTACAGGGTGGGGAAGCAATCAGCCCCAGCATTTT.

V usage is TRBV6-5 and J usage is TRBJ2-3; the match to TRBD2 covers 14 bases. The V gene's germline CDR1 is MNHEY and CDR2 SVGAGI. The CDR3 totals 16 residues. V shed 2 bases, J shed 8 bases, and the junction held 6 bases outside the gene matches. The CDR3 is CASSYRLAGGLGTQYF. The CDR3, as DNA: TGTGCCAGCAGTTACCGACTAGCGGGGGGGCTGGGTACGCAGTATTTT.

The chain uses TRBV27 and TRBJ2-1; 7 bases are shared with TRBD2. The germline V gene has CDR1 MNHEY and CDR2 SMNVEV (reference sequence). Trimming at V came to 6 bases and at J to 9 bases, leaving 5 bases not matched to a gene. The CDR3 extends over 12 amino acids. For the CDR3, the DNA is TGTGCCAGCAGCCGCGGGAGCGTTGAGCAGTTCTTC. Amino acid sequence: CASSRGSVEQFF.

The CDR3: CASSFTRGDQPQHF. The CDR3 DNA follows: TGTGCCAGCAGTTTCACCAGGGGAGACCAGCCCCAGCATTTT. The chain has TRBV27 and TRBJ1-5, with D possibly matching TRBD1 (6 bases). Trimming took 3 bases from V and 7 from J, leaving 13 bases between them. The germline CDR1 and CDR2 sequences are MNHEY and SMNVEV (reference sequence). The CDR3 consists of 14 residues.

V is TRBV5-1 and J is TRBJ2-7, with 8 bases identical to TRBD2. J lost 0 bases, V lost 1 base, and 6 bases had no gene match. The length of the CDR3 is 16 residues. The germline V gene has CDR1 SGHRS and CDR2 YFSETQ. CDR3 loop: CASSLWGSGSSYEQYF. DNA for the CDR3: TGCGCCAGCAGCTTGTGGGGCAGCGGGAGCTCCTACGAGCAGTACTTC.

V is TRBV7-9 and J is TRBJ1-2; 7 bases agree with TRBD1. The CDR3 is 14 amino acids. Germline lookup yields CDR1 SEHNR and CDR2 FQNEAQ (reference sequence). With 2 bases clipped from V and 3 bases from J, the junction kept 3 bases outside the gene matches. The chain's CDR3 is CASSLRGTDYGYTF. CDR3 DNA: TGTGCCAGCAGCTTAAGAGGGACAGACTATGGCTACACCTTC.

The chain has TRBV27 and TRBJ2-5, with a tentative D call TRBD1 (5 bases). Germline V gene data show CDR1 as MNHEY and CDR2 as SMNVEV (reference sequence). CDR3 length: 15 amino acids. V dropped 6 bases and J dropped 2 bases, with 16 bases sitting between them. DNA of the CDR3: TGTGCCAGCAGCCCTCGTGGGGCTCGTCAAGAGACCCAGTACTTC. This translates into CASSPRGARQETQYF.

The V and J genes are TRBV28 and TRBJ2-5, with D possibly TRBD2 on 5 matching bases. The CDR3 sequence is 12 residues long. The V end lost 4 bases, the J end lost 5 bases, and 8 bases lay between the germline ends. Germline V gene data show CDR1 as MDHEN and CDR2 as SYDVKM. Here the CDR3 reads CASSSRGETQYF. CDR3 DNA: TGTGCCAGCAGTTCAAGAGGGGAGACCCAGTACTTC.

This sequence joins TRBV7-8 and TRBJ2-7; 8 bases line up with TRBD1. The CDR3 runs 14 residues. The germline V gene has CDR1 SGHVS and CDR2 FQNEAQ. V gave up 2 bases and J gave up 4 bases; unmatched junction bases: 4. This CDR3 reads CASSLRDRTYEQYF. The CDR3 nucleotides read TGTGCCAGCAGCTTAAGGGACAGGACATACGAGCAGTACTTC.

This rearrangement joins TRBV2 to TRBJ1-5; the match to TRBD1 covers 8 bases. CDR1 and CDR2 (germline): SNHLY, FYNNEI. V lost 4 bases to trimming and J lost 4 bases; unmatched junction nucleotides: 12. There are 17 residues in the CDR3. The CDR3 loop is CASSVSGDRLQNQPQHF. The DNA of the CDR3 is TGTGCCAGCAGTGTTTCTGGGGACAGGCTACAGAATCAGCCCCAGCATTTT.

The chain uses TRBV28 and TRBJ2-1, with D possibly matching TRBD2 (5 bases). The CDR3 is 12 amino acids. V was pared by 5 bases and J by 13 bases, with 15 bases between. Germline V gives CDR1 MDHEN, CDR2 SYDVKM. The CDR3 DNA is TGTGCCAGCAGTCCCCTACTAGGAGTACAGTTCTTC. It codes for CASSPLLGVQFF.

This clone has only a few counts. The V and J genes are TRBV19 and TRBJ1-2; 12 bases match TRBD1. V lost 8 bases, J lost 3 bases, and 4 bases stayed unmatched. Germline CDR1 LNHDA, CDR2 SQIVND (reference sequence). This CDR3 has 14 residues. CDR3 in amino acids: CASDGTGGYYGYTF. CDR3 coding DNA: TGTGCCAGTGACGGGACAGGGGGCTACTATGGCTACACCTTC.

The chain joins TRBV15 to TRBJ1-2, with D tentatively TRBD1 (6 bases). V lost 1 base and J 3 bases, leaving 6 bases between the germline ends. CDR1 and CDR2 from the germline V gene are LNHNV and YYDKDF (reference sequence). The CDR3 length is 13 residues. This chain's CDR3 is CATSRGQDYGYTF. CDR3 bases: TGTGCCACCAGCAGAGGACAGGACTATGGCTACACCTTC.

The chain is built from TRBV7-6 and TRBJ1-3; unclear D gene. V shed 4 bases and J shed 0 bases, with 4 bases lying between them. CDR3 length: 13 amino acids. Germline lookup yields CDR1 SGHVS and CDR2 FNYEAQ. The CDR3 region is CASSSFSGNTIYF. The CDR3 nucleotides read TGTGCCAGCAGCTCTTTCTCTGGAAACACCATATATTTT.

This chain uses TRBV7-3 with TRBJ2-3; D not resolved. V was cut by 8 bases and J by 4 bases, with 7 bases left in between. CDR3 length: 11 amino acids. From germline, CDR1 is SGHTA and CDR2 FQGTGA. For the CDR3, the DNA is TGTGCCAGCGGCAGTTCAGATACGCAGTATTTT. Protein product: CASGSSDTQYF.

The chain links TRBV28 to TRBJ1-1; TRBD1 aligns across 8 bases. Germline V lookup: CDR1 MDHEN, CDR2 SYDVKM. This CDR3 contains 13 residues. The ends lost 5 bases at V and 7 bases at J; junction bases unmatched: 6. This chain's CDR3 is CASSLHRGGEAFF. The CDR3 DNA is TGTGCCAGCAGTCTGCACAGGGGGGGTGAAGCTTTCTTT.

The V gene is TRBV11-3, the J gene TRBJ1-4, with D possibly being TRBD1 (6 bases). Trimming left V 1 base short and J 3 bases short, with 15 bases between. In germline, CDR1 is SGHNT, CDR2 YENEEA. The CDR3 extends over 17 amino acids. This CDR3 reads CASSLAGRGSPNEKLFF. CDR3 coding DNA: TGTGCCAGCAGCTTAGCTGGCAGGGGCAGTCCTAATGAAAAACTGTTTTTT. The entire variable domain, with the rest obtained from reference TRBV11-3 and TRBJ1-4, is as follows: EAGVVQSPRYKIIEKKQPVAFWCNPISGHNTLYWYLQNLGQGPELLIRYENEEAVDDSQLPKDRFSAERLKGVDSTLKIQPAELGDSAVYLCASSLAGRGSPNEKLFFGSGTQLSVL.

This rearrangement joins TRBV6-1 to TRBJ2-7; 12 nucleotides agree with TRBD1. Germline V gene data show CDR1 as MNHNS and CDR2 as SASEGT. V trimming: 6 bases; J trimming: 4 bases; junction bases outside the gene matches: 1. The CDR3 consists of 13 residues. CDR3 nucleotide sequence: TGTGCCAGCAGGGGACAGGGGGCTTACGAGCAGTACTTC. This encodes CASRGQGAYEQYF.

This chain uses TRBV28 with TRBJ1-2; TRBD1 matches 9 bases. V gave up 8 bases and J gave up 2 bases; unmatched junction bases: 6. Germline-derived CDR1 and CDR2 are MDHEN and SYDVKM. This CDR3 spans 14 amino acids. Here the CDR3 DNA reads TGTGCCAGCGAAACAGGGGGCGACAACTATGGCTACACCTTC. It translates to CASETGGDNYGYTF.

The rearrangement uses TRBV19 and TRBJ1-4; a weak D match, TRBD1 (5 bases). V lost 3 bases and J 0 bases, leaving 11 bases between the germline ends. The germline CDR1 and CDR2 sequences are LNHDA and SQIVND (reference sequence). The CDR3 extends over 16 amino acids. The CDR3 sequence: CASSIGGAATNEKLFF. The CDR3 DNA follows: TGTGCCAGTAGTATTGGTGGGGCAGCAACTAATGAAAAACTGTTTTTT.

The chain has TRBV28 and TRBJ2-7, with a possible D match to TRBD1 (5 bases). Germline V lookup: CDR1 MDHEN, CDR2 SYDVKM. The length of the CDR3 is 12 residues. The V end lost 6 bases, the J end lost 5 bases, and 11 bases lay between the germline ends. In DNA, the CDR3 is TGTGCCAGCAGGACCCTACAGGACGAGCAGTACTTC. It codes for CASRTLQDEQYF.

The gene calls are TRBV6-1 and TRBJ1-5; 10 nucleotides match TRBD1. CDR1 and CDR2 from the germline V gene are MNHNS and SASEGT. The CDR3 sequence is 17 residues long. V shed 4 bases, J shed 6 bases, and the junction held 12 bases outside the gene matches. The CDR3 sequence: CASSAMSTGGISQPQHF. CDR3 DNA: TGTGCCAGCAGTGCCATGTCGACAGGGGGCATTTCTCAGCCCCAGCATTTT.

V gene TRBV6-5 combines with J gene TRBJ1-2, with 7 bases identical to TRBD1. Germline-derived CDR1 and CDR2 are MNHEY and SVGAGI. The CDR3 extends over 16 amino acids. V shed 2 bases and J 8 bases; nucleotides not matched to a gene: 14. CDR3 nucleotides: TGTGCCAGCAGTTACCAGGCCCCCGACAGGGAAGGCGGCTACACCTTC. Translation gives CASSYQAPDREGGYTF.

The rearrangement links TRBV2 to TRBJ1-1; TRBD1 agrees at 7 bases. The CDR3 spans 14 residues. Losses at the gene ends were 3 bases for V and 6 bases for J; bases not matched to a gene: 7. Germline CDR1 and CDR2: SNHLY and FYNNEI. The CDR3 DNA sequence: TGTGCCAGCAGTGATCCACAGGGGCTCCCTGAAGCTTTCTTT. It encodes CASSDPQGLPEAFF.

The V and J genes are TRBV6-1 and TRBJ1-2; D is perhaps TRBD1 (5 bases). Looked up from germline, CDR1 is MNHNS and CDR2 is SASEGT. This CDR3 is built from 15 residues. Trimming removed 6 bases at V and 0 bases at J, with 14 bases between. The CDR3 spells CASSAPDRSNYGYTF. CDR3 sequence (DNA): TGTGCCAGCAGCGCGCCCGACAGATCTAACTATGGCTACACCTTC.

V and J are TRBV21-1 and TRBJ1-1; TRBD1, the table's D call, lacks a check against the DNA. TRBV21-1 has pseudogene status. This CDR3 comprises 16 residues. The CDR3 sequence: CASSKGLDRGNTEAFF. The DNA for the CDR3 is TGTGCCAGCAGCAAGGGCCTGGACAGGGGGAACACTGAAGCTTTCTTT.

This chain's CDR3 is CAWSVRGSGGYTF. For the CDR3, the DNA is TGTGCCTGGAGTGTACGGGGGTCTGGTGGCTACACCTTC. The chain is built from TRBV30 and TRBJ1-2, with a weak D call TRBD1 (5 bases). In germline, CDR1 is GTSNPN, CDR2 SVGIG (reference sequence). Trimming pared 0 bases from V and 7 bases from J, leaving 12 bases between. CDR3 length equals 13 residues.